Following are 22 T cell receptor beta chains from one sample sequenced in a study of cytomegalovirus exposure and HLA in healthy donors. The repertoire was sequenced with immunoSEQ multiplex PCR; TCRdb's copy has only in-frame clones and lacks some. The table lists about 280,000 clones, over 75% of them singletons. What was sequenced was PBMCs. These receptors all stem from a woman aged 18-30 years in good health and CMV-seronegative.

The sample holds one count of this clone. The chain is built from TRBV28 and TRBJ1-5; perhaps TRBD1 as D (5 bases). The CDR3 totals 15 residues. Trimming shortened V by 2 bases and J by 7 bases, and 15 bases separated the two germline ends. From germline, CDR1 is MDHEN and CDR2 SYDVKM. The CDR3 DNA reads as TGTGCCAGCAGTTTAGGGGGACTTCGGGGGCAGCCCCAGCATTTT. As protein: CASSLGGLRGQPQHF.

This chain joins TRBV28 and TRBJ2-4; maybe TRBD2 (5 bases). Germline CDR1 and CDR2: MDHEN and SYDVKM. The CDR3 runs to 22 residues. Trimming shortened V by 6 bases and J by 5 bases, and 38 bases separated the two germline ends. CDR3 in DNA: TGTGCCAGCAGAGGCTCCACCTTTAGCGACGAGTCCGCCCCTCATTACCAAAACATTCAGTACTTC. Its translation: CASRGSTFSDESAPHYQNIQYF.

The rearrangement links TRBV20-1 to TRBJ1-4, with D uncertain. The CDR3 spans 11 residues. Germline CDR1 and CDR2: DFQATT and SNEGSKA (reference sequence). Trimming cost V 0 bases and J 14 bases, with 10 bases left between them. The CDR3 here is CSAREFGGLFF. The CDR3 region has the DNA TGCAGTGCTAGAGAATTCGGAGGGCTGTTTTTT.

The genes are TRBV27 and TRBJ1-5; possibly TRBD1 for D (5 bases). The V end lost 5 bases, the J end lost 0 bases, and 17 bases lay between the germline ends. Looked up from germline, CDR1 is MNHEY and CDR2 is SMNVEV (reference sequence). The CDR3 loop spans 17 amino acids. CDR3: CASSIAGPLRSNQPQHF. The CDR3 coding sequence is TGTGCCAGCAGTATTGCGGGACCACTACGTAGCAATCAGCCCCAGCATTTT.

The gene calls are TRBV27 and TRBJ2-1, with D tentatively TRBD2 (5 bases). CDR1 is MNHEY, CDR2 SMNVEV, per germline (reference sequence). CDR3 length equals 14 residues. The V end was cut by 2 bases, the J end by 5 bases, with 10 bases between. CDR3 sequence (DNA): TGTGCCAGCAGTTTAATTCCAGCGGACAATGAGCAGTTCTTC. Translated: CASSLIPADNEQFF.

V gene TRBV11-2 combines with J gene TRBJ1-1; 7 nucleotides agree with TRBD1. CDR3 length equals 13 residues. Losses at the gene ends were 5 bases for V and 11 bases for J; bases not matched to a gene: 11. Germline V gene sequence: CDR1 SGHAT, CDR2 FQNNGV. The CDR3 loop is CASSLRQGLRAFF. The CDR3 DNA follows: TGTGCCAGCAGCCTAAGACAGGGTCTGCGGGCTTTCTTT.

V usage is TRBV11-2 and J usage is TRBJ2-1; 7 nucleotides line up with TRBD2. CDR3 length: 16 amino acids. Germline V lookup: CDR1 SGHAT, CDR2 FQNNGV. The junction had 5 bases not matched to a gene; V was cut back by 1 base and J by 2 bases. CDR3 nucleotide sequence: TGTGCCAGCAGCTTAGGGACTAGACTAACCTACAATGAGCAGTTCTTC. Encoded protein: CASSLGTRLTYNEQFF.

This sequence joins TRBV7-6 and TRBJ2-7, with TRBD2 matching over 16 bases. This CDR3 spans 19 amino acids. CDR1 and CDR2 from the germline V gene are SGHVS and FNYEAQ. Trimming at V came to 8 bases and at J to 0 bases, leaving 13 bases not matched to a gene. This chain's CDR3 is CASHPGLAGGPMGSYEQYF. CDR3 bases: TGTGCCAGCCACCCGGGACTAGCGGGAGGGCCGATGGGCTCCTACGAGCAGTACTTC.

J is TRBJ2-3 and V is TRBV7-8; 8 nucleotides agree with TRBD2. The germline V gene has CDR1 SGHVS and CDR2 FQNEAQ. The V and J ends lost 5 bases and 5 bases, in that order; junction bases with no gene match: 6. The CDR3 covers 14 residues. CDR3 in amino acids: CASSRPGGGDTQYF. Written as DNA, the CDR3 is TGTGCCAGCAGCCGGCCGGGAGGGGGAGATACGCAGTATTTT. The variable domain in full, completed from reference TRBV7-8 and TRBJ2-3, reads GAGVSQSPRYKVAKRGQDVALRCDPISGHVSLFWYQQALGQGPEFLTYFQNEAQLDKSGLPSDRFFAERPEGSVSTLKIQRTQQEDSAVYLCASSRPGGGDTQYFGPGTRLTVL.

The rearrangement links TRBV4-1 to TRBJ1-1; D remains unclear. Germline values: CDR1 MGHRA, CDR2 YSYEKL. V lost 5 bases, J lost 0 bases, and 10 bases lay in between. The CDR3 is 14 residues long. The CDR3 reads CASSSSRVNTEAFF. The CDR3 nucleotides are TGCGCCAGCAGCTCTTCCCGGGTGAACACTGAAGCTTTCTTT.

This clone has only a few counts. This rearrangement joins TRBV25-1 to TRBJ2-2; perhaps TRBD2 as D (6 bases). Looked up from germline, CDR1 is MGHDK and CDR2 is SYGVNS. Deletions cut 5 bases from V and 2 bases from J, with 21 bases between. CDR3 size: 18 residues. CDR3 sequence (DNA): TGTGCCAGCAGTCTAAGTCTTGCGGGGCAATCTAACACCGGGGAGCTGTTTTTT. Amino acids: CASSLSLAGQSNTGELFF.

The J gene is TRBJ2-7, the V gene TRBV5-1; TRBD1 matches at 7 bases. The V segment lost 0 bases and the J segment 4 bases; nucleotides outside the gene matches: 10. Germline V gives CDR1 SGHRS, CDR2 YFSETQ. The CDR3 loop spans 16 amino acids. The CDR3 loop reads CASSLAGRGLEYEQYF. For the CDR3, the DNA is TGCGCCAGCAGCTTGGCCGGCAGGGGGTTGGAGTACGAGCAGTACTTC.

The rearrangement links TRBV5-1 to TRBJ2-1; 7 bases are shared with TRBD2. Looked up from germline, CDR1 is SGHRS and CDR2 is YFSETQ. The CDR3 has 14 amino acids. V lost 0 bases to trimming and J lost 9 bases; unmatched junction nucleotides: 6. As DNA, the CDR3 is TGCGCCAGCAGCTTGGGCCAGGGAGGGACTGAGCAGTTCTTC. Amino acid sequence: CASSLGQGGTEQFF.

As DNA, the CDR3 is TGTGCCAGCAGCCAAGACAGGGGGCTGATCAATGAGCAGTTCTTC. As protein: CASSQDRGLINEQFF. This rearrangement joins TRBV14 to TRBJ2-1; the match to TRBD1 covers 8 bases. The CDR3 runs to 15 residues. Germline V gene data show CDR1 as SGHDN and CDR2 as FVKESK. With V trimmed by 0 bases and J by 6 bases, 4 bases remained unmatched.

The V and J genes are TRBV28 and TRBJ2-3; TRBD2 agrees at 7 bases. With V trimmed by 4 bases and J by 2 bases, 3 bases remained unmatched. The CDR3 sequence is 14 residues long. In germline, CDR1 is MDHEN, CDR2 SYDVKM. The CDR3 region has the DNA TGTGCCAGCAGTTCGGCGGGGGTCACAGATACGCAGTATTTT. Its protein product is CASSSAGVTDTQYF. The full variable domain, rest sourced from reference TRBV28 and TRBJ2-3, is DVKVTQSSRYLVKRTGEKVFLECVQDMDHENMFWYRQDPGLGLRLIYFSYDVKMKEKGDIPEGYSVSREKKERFSLILESASTNQTSMYLCASSSAGVTDTQYFGPGTRLTVL.

V usage is TRBV4-3 and J usage is TRBJ2-5; D may be TRBD1 (6 bases). V gave up 0 bases and J gave up 5 bases, with 13 bases separating them. Germline loops: CDR1 LGHNA, CDR2 YSLEER. The length of the CDR3 is 15 residues. The CDR3 DNA is TGCGCCAGCAGCCAAGAAAGCAGGGGCTGGGAGACCCAGTACTTC. Protein product: CASSQESRGWETQYF.

This chain connects TRBV19 to TRBJ2-1; perhaps TRBD2 as D (6 bases). Per the germline V gene, CDR1 is LNHDA and CDR2 is SQIVND (reference sequence). The CDR3 consists of 11 residues. Trimming pared 4 bases from V and 15 bases from J, leaving 13 bases between. The CDR3 is CASSSGGSTFF. CDR3 DNA sequence: TGTGCCAGTAGTAGTGGAGGGAGCACGTTCTTC.

CDR3 coding DNA: TGTGCCAGTAGACCCGGTGGCAGGGTCGTCTATGGCTACACCTTC. It yields the protein CASRPGGRVVYGYTF. The chain has TRBV19 and TRBJ1-2; maybe TRBD1 (5 bases). Germline V gives CDR1 LNHDA, CDR2 SQIVND (reference sequence). Trimming pared 6 bases from V and 4 bases from J, leaving 18 bases between. The CDR3 sequence is 15 residues long. Filled out from reference TRBV19 and TRBJ1-2, the complete variable domain reads DGGITQSPKYLFRKEGQNVTLSCEQNLNHDAMYWYRQDPGQGLRLIYYSQIVNDFQKGDIAEGYSVSREKKESFPLTVTSAQKNPTAFYLCASRPGGRVVYGYTFGSGTRLTVV.

The V call is TRBV29-1, the J call TRBJ2-2; 9 bases agree with TRBD2. CDR1 is SQVTM, CDR2 ANQGSEA, per germline. V was pared by 6 bases and J by 6 bases, with 17 bases of the junction left unmatched. This CDR3 comprises 17 residues. For the CDR3, the DNA is TGCAGCGTAAAGGAGGCGGGAGGGCCGCCTATCTCCGGGGAGCTGTTTTTT. Its protein product is CSVKEAGGPPISGELFF.

The rearrangement uses TRBV30 and TRBJ2-1; D gene unclear. CDR3 size: 14 residues. With 5 bases removed from V and 4 bases from J, the gap between germline ends came to 15 bases. Looked up from germline, CDR1 is GTSNPN and CDR2 is SVGIG (reference sequence). Written as DNA, the CDR3 is TGTGCCTGGGGTCCTCGAGGAAGTTACAATGAGCAGTTCTTC. This translates into CAWGPRGSYNEQFF.

The chain carries TRBV12-5 and TRBJ1-2; TRBD1 aligns across 7 bases. The junction had 5 bases not matched to a gene; V was cut back by 1 base and J by 6 bases. The CDR3 spans 14 residues. The V gene's germline CDR1 is LGHNT and CDR2 FRNRAP. Here the CDR3 reads CASGLGQGVNGYTF. In DNA form, the CDR3 reads TGTGCTAGTGGTTTGGGCCAGGGGGTCAATGGCTACACCTTC.

The genes are TRBV28 and TRBJ2-7, with 10 nucleotides matching TRBD2. This CDR3 region has 14 residues. V lost 7 bases, J lost 3 bases, and 6 bases stayed unmatched. CDR1 and CDR2 from the germline V gene are MDHEN and SYDVKM. Written as DNA, the CDR3 is TGTGCCAGCACGACGGGACTAGCGAGCTACGAGCAGTACTTC. Translated: CASTTGLASYEQYF.